A selection of T cell receptor beta chains follows, all from one sample in a study of response to subunit inactivated influenza vaccine. TCRdb re-derived calls from the RT-PCR reads in MiXCR, one entry per CDR3 protein. The data hold about 190,000 distinct CDR3 sequences, with under 15% observed a single time. The material was CD8+ T cells sorted from PBMCs, obtained about 5 days after vaccination. The origin of the receptors is a man aged 45-65 years who received an inactivated influenza vaccine. Both conserved end residues are part of each CDR3. A D gene is named only where the DNA matches it firmly. Clone sizes are given selectively: once, few, many, or a class where the clone is expanded.

TRBV30,TRBD1,13,-,TRBJ1-1,CAWSRQGAAEAFF,TGTGCCTGGAGCAGACAGGGTGCGGCTGAAGCTTTCTTT
TRBV12-3/TRBV12-4,-,15,-,TRBJ2-3,CASSFSRGSTDTQYF,TGTGCCAGCAGTTTTTCGCGGGGTAGCACAGATACGCAGTATTTT
TRBV13,TRBD2,15,-,TRBJ2-1,CASSQGLAVPNEQFF,TGTGCCAGCAGCCAGGGACTAGCGGTCCCCAATGAGCAGTTCTTC
TRBV4-2,-,14,few,TRBJ1-4,CASSHRVGNEKLFF,TGTGCCAGCAGCCACAGGGTAGGGAATGAAAAACTGTTTTTT
TRBV20-1,TRBD2,14,-,TRBJ2-7,CSAGPGTRGYEQYF,TGCAGTGCTGGTCCCGGGACTAGGGGCTACGAGCAGTACTTC
TRBV7-9,-,14,few,TRBJ1-5,CASSPGVGHQPQHF,TGTGCCAGCAGTCCAGGGGTAGGCCATCAGCCCCAGCATTTT
TRBV5-5,TRBD2,15,many,TRBJ2-1,CASSLVGRGDNEQFF,TGTGCCAGCAGCTTGGTAGGGCGGGGGGACAATGAGCAGTTCTTC
TRBV10-3,-,14,few,TRBJ2-5,CAISGGVPQETQYF,TGTGCCATCAGTGGGGGGGTTCCTCAAGAGACCCAGTACTTC
TRBV4-2,TRBD1,18,-,TRBJ1-6,CASSQEGTGFTYNSPLHF,TGTGCCAGCAGCCAAGAAGGGACAGGGTTCACCTATAATTCACCCCTCCACTTT
TRBV6-2/TRBV6-3,-,17,few,TRBJ2-3,CASSVFRTATSTDTQYF,TGTGCCAGCAGTGTGTTCCGGACAGCGACTAGCACAGATACGCAGTATTTT
TRBV18,TRBD1,14,-,TRBJ2-5,CASSPPTGLETQYF,TGTGCCAGCTCACCACCGACAGGGCTGGAGACCCAGTACTTC
TRBV10-1,TRBD2,14,few,TRBJ2-2,CASSAIGGTGELFF,TGCGCCAGCAGTGCTATCGGGGGGACCGGGGAGCTGTTTTTT
TRBV24-1,-,13,few,TRBJ1-2,CATSANGNYGYTF,TGTGCCACCAGTGCAAACGGGAACTATGGCTACACCTTC
TRBV9,-,14,few,TRBJ2-3,CASSVLGSTDTQYF,TGTGCCAGCAGCGTTTTAGGCAGCACAGATACGCAGTATTTT
TRBV5-1,TRBD1,14,many,TRBJ2-1,CASRPGQGYNEQFF,TGCGCCAGCAGGCCGGGACAGGGCTACAATGAGCAGTTCTTC
TRBV19,-,15,-,TRBJ1-1,CASRTSGTPNTEAFF,TGTGCCAGTAGAACTTCCGGGACACCGAACACTGAAGCTTTCTTT
TRBV6-2/TRBV6-3,-,12,-,TRBJ2-7,CASSMTDYEQYF,TGTGCCAGCAGTATGACAGATTACGAGCAGTACTTC
TRBV15,TRBD1,15,-,TRBJ2-1,CATSRDWTGGNEQFF,TGTGCCACCAGCAGAGATTGGACAGGGGGCAATGAGCAGTTCTTC
TRBV20-1,-,14,-,TRBJ2-7,CSLGNAGSSYEQYF,TGCAGTCTAGGGAACGCGGGGAGTTCCTACGAGCAGTACTTC
TRBV2,TRBD1,12,few,TRBJ2-7,CASRETGGEQYF,TGTGCCAGCAGAGAGACAGGGGGCGAGCAGTACTTC
TRBV6-6,-,13,-,TRBJ1-2,CASSTGQVYGYTF,TGTGCCAGCAGTACGGGACAAGTCTATGGCTACACCTTC
TRBV4-3,-,15,few,TRBJ2-2,CASSQDLEGAGELFF,TGCGCCAGCAGCCAAGATCTTGAGGGGGCCGGGGAGCTGTTTTTT
TRBV28,TRBD2,15,-,TRBJ2-7,CASRRGTSGSREQYF,TGTGCCAGCAGACGGGGGACTAGCGGGAGTCGCGAGCAGTACTTC
TRBV7-8,-,16,few,TRBJ1-1,CASSPIRGSLLVEAFF,TGTGCCAGCAGCCCAATCAGGGGCTCTCTTCTCGTTGAAGCTTTCTTT
TRBV28,TRBD1,18,few,TRBJ2-3,CASSLWDRGPYPPDTQYF,TGTGCCAGCAGTTTATGGGACAGGGGACCTTATCCTCCAGATACGCAGTATTTT
TRBV7-6,-,13,many,TRBJ2-1,CASSAGLYNEQFF,TGTGCCAGCAGCGCCGGACTGTACAATGAGCAGTTCTTC
TRBV15,-,13,few,TRBJ1-1,CATSSHQGKGAFF,TGTGCCACCAGCAGCCACCAGGGGAAGGGGGCTTTCTTT
TRBV24-1,-,13,few,TRBJ1-1,CATSPGGGTEAFF,TGTGCCACTTCACCTGGGGGTGGTACTGAAGCTTTCTTT
TRBV6-2/TRBV6-3,TRBD1,15,few,TRBJ2-2,CASRGQRRDTGELFF,TGTGCCAGCAGGGGACAGCGACGAGACACCGGGGAGCTGTTTTTT
TRBV12-3/TRBV12-4,TRBD2,15,few,TRBJ2-1,CASSFSGGAQNEQFF,TGTGCCAGCAGTTTCAGCGGGGGGGCTCAAAATGAGCAGTTCTTC